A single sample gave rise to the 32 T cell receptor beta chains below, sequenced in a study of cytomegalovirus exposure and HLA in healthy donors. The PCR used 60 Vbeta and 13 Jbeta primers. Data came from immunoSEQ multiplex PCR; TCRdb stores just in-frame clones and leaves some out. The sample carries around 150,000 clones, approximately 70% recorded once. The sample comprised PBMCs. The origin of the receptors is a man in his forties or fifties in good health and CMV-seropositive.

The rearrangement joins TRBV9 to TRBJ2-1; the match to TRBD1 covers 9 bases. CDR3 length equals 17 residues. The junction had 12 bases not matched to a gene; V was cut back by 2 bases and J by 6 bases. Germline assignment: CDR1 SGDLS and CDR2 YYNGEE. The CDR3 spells CASSVVADRGRRNEQFF. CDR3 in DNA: TGTGCCAGCAGCGTGGTAGCGGACAGGGGAAGGCGCAATGAGCAGTTCTTC.

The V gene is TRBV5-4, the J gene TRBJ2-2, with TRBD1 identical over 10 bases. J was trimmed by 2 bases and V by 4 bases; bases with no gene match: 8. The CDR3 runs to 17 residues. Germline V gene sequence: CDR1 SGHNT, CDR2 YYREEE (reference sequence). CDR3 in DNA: TGTGCCAGCAGCCTGTCTCCGACAGGGGGCAACACCGGGGAGCTGTTTTTT. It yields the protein CASSLSPTGGNTGELFF. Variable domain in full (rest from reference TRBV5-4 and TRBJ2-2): ETGVTQSPTHLIKTRGQQVTLRCSSQSGHNTVSWYQQALGQGPQFIFQYYREEENGRGNFPPRFSGLQFPNYSSELNVNALELDDSALYLCASSLSPTGGNTGELFFGEGSRLTVL.

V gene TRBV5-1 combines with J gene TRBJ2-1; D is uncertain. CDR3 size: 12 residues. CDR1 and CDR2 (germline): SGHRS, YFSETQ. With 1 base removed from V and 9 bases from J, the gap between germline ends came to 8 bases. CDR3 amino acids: CASSLLSGEQFF. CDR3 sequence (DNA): TGCGCCAGCAGCTTGTTGTCCGGTGAGCAGTTCTTC. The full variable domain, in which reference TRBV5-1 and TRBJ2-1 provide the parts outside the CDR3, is KAGVTQTPRYLIKTRGQQVTLSCSPISGHRSVSWYQQTPGQGLQFLFEYFSETQRNKGNFPGRFSGRQFSNSRSEMNVSTLELGDSALYLCASSLLSGEQFFGPGTRLTVL.

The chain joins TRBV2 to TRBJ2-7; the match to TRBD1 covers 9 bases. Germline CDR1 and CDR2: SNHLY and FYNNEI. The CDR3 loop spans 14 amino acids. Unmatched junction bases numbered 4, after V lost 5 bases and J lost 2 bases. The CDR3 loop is CASSLDRGTYEQYF. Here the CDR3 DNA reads TGTGCCAGCAGTTTGGACAGGGGAACCTACGAGCAGTACTTC.

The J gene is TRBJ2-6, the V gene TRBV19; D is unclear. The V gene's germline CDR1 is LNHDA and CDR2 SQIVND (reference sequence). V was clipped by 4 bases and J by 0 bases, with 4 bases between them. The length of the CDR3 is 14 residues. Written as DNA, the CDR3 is TGTGCCAGTAGTACGAGCTCTGGGGCCAACGTCCTGACTTTC. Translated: CASSTSSGANVLTF.

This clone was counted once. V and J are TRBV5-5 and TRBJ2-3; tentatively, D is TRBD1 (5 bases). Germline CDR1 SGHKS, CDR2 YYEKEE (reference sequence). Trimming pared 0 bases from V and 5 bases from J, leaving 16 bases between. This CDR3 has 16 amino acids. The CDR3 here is CASSLGRTKMGDTQYF. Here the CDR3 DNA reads TGTGCCAGCAGCTTGGGGCGGACAAAGATGGGAGATACGCAGTATTTT.

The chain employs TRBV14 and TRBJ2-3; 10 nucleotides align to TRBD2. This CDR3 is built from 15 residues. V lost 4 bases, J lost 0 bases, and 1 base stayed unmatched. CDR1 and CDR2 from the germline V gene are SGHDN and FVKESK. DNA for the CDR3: TGTGCCAGCAGCCGGGGACTAGCGAGCACAGATACGCAGTATTTT. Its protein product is CASSRGLASTDTQYF.

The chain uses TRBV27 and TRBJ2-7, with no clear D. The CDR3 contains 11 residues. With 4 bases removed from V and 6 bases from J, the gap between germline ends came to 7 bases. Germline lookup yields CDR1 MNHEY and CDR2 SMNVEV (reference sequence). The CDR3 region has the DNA TGTGCCAGCAGTTCGGGTTTCGAGCAGTACTTC. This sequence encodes CASSSGFEQYF.

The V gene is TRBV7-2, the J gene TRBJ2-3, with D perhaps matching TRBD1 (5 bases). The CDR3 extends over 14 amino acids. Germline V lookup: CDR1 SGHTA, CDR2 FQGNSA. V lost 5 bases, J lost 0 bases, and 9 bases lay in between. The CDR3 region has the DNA TGTGCCAGCAGCCCCGGACATAGCACAGATACGCAGTATTTT. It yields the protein CASSPGHSTDTQYF.

DNA of the CDR3: TGTGCCAGCAGTGACCCCGACAGGGAAGAGACCCAGTACTTC. Its translation: CASSDPDREETQYF. The rearrangement joins TRBV2 to TRBJ2-5; 7 bases are shared with TRBD1. CDR1 and CDR2 (germline): SNHLY, FYNNEI. With 3 bases clipped from V and 3 bases from J, the junction kept 4 bases outside the gene matches. The CDR3 spans 14 residues.

Written as DNA, the CDR3 is TGTGCCAGCAGTCCCGCCGGGGACAGTGAAAAACTGTTTTTT. It codes for CASSPAGDSEKLFF. The V and J genes are TRBV5-4 and TRBJ1-4; TRBD1 matches 7 bases. Germline assignment: CDR1 SGHNT and CDR2 YYREEE (reference sequence). The CDR3 loop spans 14 amino acids. The junction had 8 bases not matched to a gene; V was cut back by 5 bases and J by 7 bases. The whole variable domain, filled in from reference TRBV5-4 and TRBJ1-4, reads ETGVTQSPTHLIKTRGQQVTLRCSSQSGHNTVSWYQQALGQGPQFIFQYYREEENGRGNFPPRFSGLQFPNYSSELNVNALELDDSALYLCASSPAGDSEKLFFGSGTQLSVL.

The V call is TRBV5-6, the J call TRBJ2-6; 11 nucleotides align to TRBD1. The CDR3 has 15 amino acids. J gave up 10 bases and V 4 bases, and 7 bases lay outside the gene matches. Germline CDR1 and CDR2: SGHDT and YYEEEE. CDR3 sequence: CASSPGQGATNVLTF. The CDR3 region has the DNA TGTGCCAGCAGCCCAGGACAGGGGGCCACAAACGTCCTGACTTTC.

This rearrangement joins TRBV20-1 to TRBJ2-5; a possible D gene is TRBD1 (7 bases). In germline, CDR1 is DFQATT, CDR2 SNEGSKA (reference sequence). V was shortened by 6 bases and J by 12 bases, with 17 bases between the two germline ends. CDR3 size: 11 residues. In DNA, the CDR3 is TGCAGTGCAGGGGAGGTGGGGACAGAGTACTTC. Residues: CSAGEVGTEYF.

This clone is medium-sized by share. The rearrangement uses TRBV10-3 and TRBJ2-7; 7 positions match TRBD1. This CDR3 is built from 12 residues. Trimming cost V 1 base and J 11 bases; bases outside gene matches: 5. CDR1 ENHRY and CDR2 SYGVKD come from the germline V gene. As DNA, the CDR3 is TGTGCCATCAGTGAGTTGTCCGGGACAGAGTACTTC. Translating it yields CAISELSGTEYF.

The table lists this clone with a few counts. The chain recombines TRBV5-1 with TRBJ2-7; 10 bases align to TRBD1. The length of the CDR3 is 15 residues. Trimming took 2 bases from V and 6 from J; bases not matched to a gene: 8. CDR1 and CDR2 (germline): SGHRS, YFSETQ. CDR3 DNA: TGCGCCAGCAGCTTAACGGGACAGGGGAAGTTCGAGCAGTACTTC. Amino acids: CASSLTGQGKFEQYF. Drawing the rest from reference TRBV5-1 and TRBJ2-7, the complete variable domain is KAGVTQTPRYLIKTRGQQVTLSCSPISGHRSVSWYQQTPGQGLQFLFEYFSETQRNKGNFPGRFSGRQFSNSRSEMNVSTLELGDSALYLCASSLTGQGKFEQYFGPGTRLTVT.

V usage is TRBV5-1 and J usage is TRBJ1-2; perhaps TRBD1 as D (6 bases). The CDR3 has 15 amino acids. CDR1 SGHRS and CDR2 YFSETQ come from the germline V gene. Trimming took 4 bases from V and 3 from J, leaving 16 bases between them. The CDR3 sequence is CASSLWGPTDYGYTF. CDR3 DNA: TGCGCCAGCAGCCTATGGGGGCCGACGGACTATGGCTACACCTTC.

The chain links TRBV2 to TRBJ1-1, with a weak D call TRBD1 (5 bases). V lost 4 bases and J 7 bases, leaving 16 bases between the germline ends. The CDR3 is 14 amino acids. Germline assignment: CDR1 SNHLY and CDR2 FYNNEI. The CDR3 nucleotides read TGTGCCAGCAGTGTCGGGGGGGGAAAGGTTGAAGCTTTCTTT. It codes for CASSVGGGKVEAFF.

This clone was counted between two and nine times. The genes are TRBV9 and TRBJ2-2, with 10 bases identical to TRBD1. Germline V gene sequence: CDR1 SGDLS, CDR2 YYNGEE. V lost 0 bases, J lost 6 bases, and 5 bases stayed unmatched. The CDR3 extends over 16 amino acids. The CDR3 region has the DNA TGTGCCAGCAGCGTAGTGGACAGGGGGTTGGCCGGGGAGCTGTTTTTT. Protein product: CASSVVDRGLAGELFF.

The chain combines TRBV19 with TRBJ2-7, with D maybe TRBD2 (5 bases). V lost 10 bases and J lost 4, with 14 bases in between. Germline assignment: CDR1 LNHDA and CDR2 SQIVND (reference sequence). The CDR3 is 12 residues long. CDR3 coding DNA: TGTGCCACCGGGGAGACGATTTACGAGCAGTACTTC. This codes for CATGETIYEQYF.

The CDR3 DNA reads TGCGCCAGCAGCCAAGAAATTGTCGACATTAATTCACCCCTCCACTTT. As protein: CASSQEIVDINSPLHF. V is TRBV4-3 and J is TRBJ1-6; no clear D gene. V lost 0 bases to trimming and J lost 6 bases, with 12 bases between them. The CDR3 has 16 residues. Looked up from germline, CDR1 is LGHNA and CDR2 is YSLEER.

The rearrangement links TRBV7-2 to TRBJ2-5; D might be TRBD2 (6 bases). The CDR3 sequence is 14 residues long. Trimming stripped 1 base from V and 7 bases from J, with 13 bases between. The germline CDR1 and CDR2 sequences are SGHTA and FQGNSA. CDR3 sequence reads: CASSLGLASGTQYF. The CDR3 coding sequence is TGTGCCAGCAGCTTAGGCCTAGCGTCCGGGACCCAGTACTTC.

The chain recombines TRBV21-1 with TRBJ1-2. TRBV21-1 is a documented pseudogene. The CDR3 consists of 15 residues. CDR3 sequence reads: CASSKAREGYYGYTF. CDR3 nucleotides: TGTGCCAGCAGCAAAGCCCGCGAGGGCTACTATGGCTACACCTTC.

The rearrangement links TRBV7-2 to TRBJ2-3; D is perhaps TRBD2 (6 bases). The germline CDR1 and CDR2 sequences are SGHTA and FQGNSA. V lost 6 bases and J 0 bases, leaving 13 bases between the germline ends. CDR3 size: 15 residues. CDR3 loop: CASSPDYLSTDTQYF. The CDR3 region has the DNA TGTGCCAGCAGTCCGGACTACCTAAGCACAGATACGCAGTATTTT.

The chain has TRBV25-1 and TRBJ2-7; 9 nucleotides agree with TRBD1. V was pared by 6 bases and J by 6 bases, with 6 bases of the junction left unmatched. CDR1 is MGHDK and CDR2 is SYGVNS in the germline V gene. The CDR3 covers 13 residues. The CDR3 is CASRQGALREQYF. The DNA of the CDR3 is TGTGCCAGCAGACAGGGGGCCCTTCGCGAGCAGTACTTC.

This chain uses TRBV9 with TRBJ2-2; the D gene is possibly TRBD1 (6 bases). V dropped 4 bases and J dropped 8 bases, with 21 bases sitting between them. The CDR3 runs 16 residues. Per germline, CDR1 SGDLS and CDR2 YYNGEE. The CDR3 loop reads CASSPRGQKKGGELFF. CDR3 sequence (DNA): TGTGCCAGCAGCCCCCGGGGACAAAAAAAGGGTGGGGAGCTGTTTTTT.

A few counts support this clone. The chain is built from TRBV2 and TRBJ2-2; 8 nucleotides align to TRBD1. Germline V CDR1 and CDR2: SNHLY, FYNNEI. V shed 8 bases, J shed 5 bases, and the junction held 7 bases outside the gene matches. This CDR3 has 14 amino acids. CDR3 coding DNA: TGTGCCAGCGAATCCAGGGGGCAGACCGGGGAGCTGTTTTTT. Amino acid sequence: CASESRGQTGELFF.

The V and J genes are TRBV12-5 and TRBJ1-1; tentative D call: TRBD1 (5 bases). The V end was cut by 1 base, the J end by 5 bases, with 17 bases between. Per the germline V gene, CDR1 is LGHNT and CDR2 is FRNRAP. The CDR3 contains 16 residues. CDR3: CASGLGLGGGGTEAFF. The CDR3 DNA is TGTGCTAGTGGTTTGGGCCTCGGGGGAGGAGGGACTGAAGCTTTCTTT.

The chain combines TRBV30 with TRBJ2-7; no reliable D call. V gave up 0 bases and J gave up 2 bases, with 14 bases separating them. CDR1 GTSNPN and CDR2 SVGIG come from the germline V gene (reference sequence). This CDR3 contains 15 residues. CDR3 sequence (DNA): TGTGCCTGGAGTGTACTAAGGCACCAAACCTACGAGCAGTACTTC. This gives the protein CAWSVLRHQTYEQYF.

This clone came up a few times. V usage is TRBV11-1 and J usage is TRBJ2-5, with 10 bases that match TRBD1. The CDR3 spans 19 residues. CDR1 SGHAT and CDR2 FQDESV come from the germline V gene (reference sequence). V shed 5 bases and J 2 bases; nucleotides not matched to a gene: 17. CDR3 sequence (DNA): TGTGCCAGCAGCCACTCCCGTTTAGAGACAGGGGGCGTTCAAGAGACCCAGTACTTC. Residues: CASSHSRLETGGVQETQYF. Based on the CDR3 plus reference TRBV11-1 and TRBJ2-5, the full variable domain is EAEVAQSPRYKITEKSQAVAFWCDPISGHATLYWYRQILGQGPELLVQFQDESVVDDSQLPKDRFSAERLKGVDSTLKIQPAELGDSAMYLCASSHSRLETGGVQETQYFGPGTRLLVL.

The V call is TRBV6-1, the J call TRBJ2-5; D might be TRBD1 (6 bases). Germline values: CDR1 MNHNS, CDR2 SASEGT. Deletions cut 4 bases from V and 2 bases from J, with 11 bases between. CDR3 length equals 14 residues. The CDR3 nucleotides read TGTGCCAGCAGTGTACAGGGTTGGCAAGAGACCCAGTACTTC. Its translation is CASSVQGWQETQYF.

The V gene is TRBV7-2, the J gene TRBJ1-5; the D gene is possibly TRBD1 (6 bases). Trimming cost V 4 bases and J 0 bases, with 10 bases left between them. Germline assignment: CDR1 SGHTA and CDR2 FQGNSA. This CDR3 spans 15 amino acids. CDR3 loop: CASSSTGYSNQPQHF. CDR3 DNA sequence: TGTGCCAGCAGCTCAACAGGGTATAGCAATCAGCCCCAGCATTTT.

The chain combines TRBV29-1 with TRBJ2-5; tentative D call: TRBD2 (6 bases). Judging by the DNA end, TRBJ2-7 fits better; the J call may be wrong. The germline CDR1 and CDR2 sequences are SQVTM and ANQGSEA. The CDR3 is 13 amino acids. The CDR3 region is CSVEGGQNYEQYF. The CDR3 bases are TGCAGCGTTGAGGGGGGTCAGAACTACGAGCAGTACTTC.